These 13 T cell receptor beta chains came from one sample sequenced in a study of cytomegalovirus exposure and HLA in healthy donors. 13 Jbeta primers and 60 Vbeta primers were used for the PCR. Profiling relied on immunoSEQ multiplex PCR, and the TCRdb table lists in-frame clones only, not all of them. The sample includes 150,000 to 200,000 clones, around 78% of them seen just once. Material: PBMCs. These receptors all come from a woman aged 30 to 39 in good health and CMV-seropositive.

This clone was seen more than once but under ten times. The chain uses TRBV6-6 and TRBJ2-1; possible D gene TRBD2, 6 bases. V was shortened by 2 bases and J by 8 bases, with 16 bases between the two germline ends. CDR3 length equals 15 residues. Germline V gene lookup returns CDR1 MNHNY and CDR2 SVGAGI (reference sequence). The CDR3 DNA sequence: TGTGCCAGCAGTTACCGGGACGGAGGGGAGTATGAGCAGTTCTTC. Its translation: CASSYRDGGEYEQFF.

This clone was seen a few times. The chain has TRBV6-1 and TRBJ1-1; D unresolved. Looked up from germline, CDR1 is MNHNS and CDR2 is SASEGT. This CDR3 region has 13 residues. Trimming left V 4 bases short and J 0 bases short, with 6 bases between. CDR3 amino acids: CASSVTVNTEAFF. CDR3 DNA sequence: TGTGCCAGCAGTGTCACAGTGAACACTGAAGCTTTCTTT.

The rearrangement joins TRBV10-3 to TRBJ2-1, with D possibly TRBD2 on 7 matching bases. V lost 3 bases and J lost 10, with 19 bases in between. This CDR3 contains 15 residues. Germline values: CDR1 ENHRY, CDR2 SYGVKD. The CDR3 region is CAISDGGGGKGEQFF. CDR3 nucleotides: TGTGCCATCAGTGACGGGGGCGGGGGCAAGGGAGAGCAGTTCTTC.

The J gene is TRBJ2-3, the V gene TRBV29-1; D gene unclear. CDR1 and CDR2 (germline): SQVTM, ANQGSEA. Deletions cut 5 bases from V and 4 bases from J, with 7 bases between. The CDR3 runs 11 residues. Here the CDR3 reads CSVIQADTQYF. The CDR3 nucleotides read TGCAGCGTTATTCAGGCAGATACGCAGTATTTT.

This rearrangement joins TRBV7-8 to TRBJ2-1; TRBD2 matches 11 bases. V shed 1 base and J 5 bases; nucleotides not matched to a gene: 4. This CDR3 contains 16 residues. Germline V gives CDR1 SGHVS, CDR2 FQNEAQ. The CDR3 nucleotides read TGTGCCAGCAGCTTAGTGATAGCGGGGGGGAACAATGAGCAGTTCTTC. Translating gives CASSLVIAGGNNEQFF.

V gene TRBV7-6 combines with J gene TRBJ1-3; no clear D gene. The V end lost 4 bases, the J end lost 0 bases, and 7 bases lay between the germline ends. Germline assignment: CDR1 SGHVS and CDR2 FNYEAQ. CDR3 length equals 14 residues. The CDR3 DNA reads as TGTGCCAGCAGCTCGCGATTCTCTGGAAACACCATATATTTT. This sequence encodes CASSSRFSGNTIYF.

This clone was seen a few times. V usage is TRBV10-1 and J usage is TRBJ2-3, with a possible D match to TRBD2 (5 bases). Germline assignment: CDR1 WNHNN and CDR2 SYGVQD (reference sequence). CDR3 size: 16 residues. Trimming removed 3 bases from V and 2 bases from J, with 15 bases in between. The CDR3 loop reads CASSDSRRSPTDTQYF. CDR3 DNA sequence: TGCGCCAGCAGTGATTCTCGGAGGAGTCCCACAGATACGCAGTATTTT.

The chain recombines TRBV29-1 with TRBJ2-1; possible D gene TRBD2, 6 bases. The V gene lost 7 bases and the J gene lost 7 bases, with 11 bases spanning the gap. This CDR3 is 11 amino acids long. Looked up from germline, CDR1 is SQVTM and CDR2 is ANQGSEA. Written as DNA, the CDR3 is TGCAGCGCGGGACTCTGGAATGAGCAGTTCTTC. Translation: CSAGLWNEQFF.

The chain uses TRBV27 and TRBJ1-2, with TRBD1 identical over 10 bases. The ends lost 6 bases at V and 3 bases at J; junction bases unmatched: 7. Germline V CDR1 and CDR2: MNHEY, SMNVEV (reference sequence). This CDR3 contains 15 residues. The CDR3 region has the DNA TGTGCCAGCAGATCAGACAGGGGGCGTGACTATGGCTACACCTTC. Encoded protein: CASRSDRGRDYGYTF.

V and J are TRBV6-5 and TRBJ2-1; TRBD2 aligns across 8 bases. The CDR3 consists of 15 residues. Germline trimming cut 6 bases from V and 4 bases from J; bases unmatched to any gene: 8. Germline CDR1 MNHEY, CDR2 SVGAGI. In DNA form, the CDR3 reads TGTGCCAGCAGAGCTTCGGGACTAGGGTACAATGAGCAGTTCTTC. As protein: CASRASGLGYNEQFF.

The rearrangement joins TRBV13 to TRBJ2-2; tentative D call: TRBD1 (7 bases). The CDR3 has 13 amino acids. Germline V gene data show CDR1 as PRHDT and CDR2 as FYEKMQ (reference sequence). Trimming removed 6 bases from V and 8 bases from J, with 13 bases in between. DNA of the CDR3: TGTGCCAGCAGATCGACAGGGAGGGGGGAGCTGTTTTTT. It encodes CASRSTGRGELFF.

CDR3 amino acids: CASSLSGEILAKNIQYF. In DNA form, the CDR3 reads TGTGCCAGCAGTTTATCGGGAGAGATACTAGCCAAAAACATTCAGTACTTC. J is TRBJ2-4 and V is TRBV28; D may be TRBD2 (6 bases). V was clipped by 1 base and J by 0 bases, with 13 bases between them. This CDR3 contains 17 residues. Germline loops: CDR1 MDHEN, CDR2 SYDVKM.

The V gene is TRBV28, the J gene TRBJ2-1; the match to TRBD1 covers 10 bases. The CDR3 consists of 14 residues. CDR1 and CDR2 from the germline V gene are MDHEN and SYDVKM. The J segment lost 7 bases and the V segment lost 6 bases, leaving 6 bases of the junction unmatched. The CDR3 loop reads CASRETGGRNEQFF. Here the CDR3 DNA reads TGTGCCAGCAGGGAGACAGGGGGCCGGAATGAGCAGTTCTTC. The full variable domain, in which reference TRBV28 and TRBJ2-1 provide the parts outside the CDR3, is DVKVTQSSRYLVKRTGEKVFLECVQDMDHENMFWYRQDPGLGLRLIYFSYDVKMKEKGDIPEGYSVSREKKERFSLILESASTNQTSMYLCASRETGGRNEQFFGPGTRLTVL.